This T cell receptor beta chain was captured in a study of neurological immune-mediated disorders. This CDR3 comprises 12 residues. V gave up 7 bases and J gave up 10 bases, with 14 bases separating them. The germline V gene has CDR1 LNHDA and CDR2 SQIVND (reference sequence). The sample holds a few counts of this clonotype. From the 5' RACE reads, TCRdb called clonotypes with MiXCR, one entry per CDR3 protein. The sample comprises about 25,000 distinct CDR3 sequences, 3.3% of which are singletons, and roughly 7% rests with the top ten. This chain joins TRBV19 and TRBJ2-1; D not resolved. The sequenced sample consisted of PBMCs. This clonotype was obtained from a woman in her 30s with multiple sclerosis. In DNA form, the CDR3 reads TGTGCCAGTACCGATCGTTTCTTCGAGCAGTTCTTC. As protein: CASTDRFFEQFF.